The 29 T cell receptor beta chains below were found in one sample sequenced in a study of blood T cell repertoires in COVID-19. Sequencing was performed with immunoSEQ multiplex PCR; in TCRdb, only in-frame clones are kept and a portion is missing. The sample consists of approximately 340,000 clones, roughly 87% of them appearing once. Source material: peripheral blood. These receptors originate from a man aged 25 to 40 with COVID-19, enrolled during active disease.

This clone was counted only a few times. This CDR3 is CASRGRGGSPLHF. CDR3 in DNA: TGTGCCAGCAGGGGGCGGGGGGGTTCACCCCTCCACTTT. The chain couples TRBV28 to TRBJ1-6; the D gene is possibly TRBD1 (5 bases). V lost 6 bases to trimming and J lost 9 bases, with 12 bases between them. Per the germline V gene, CDR1 is MDHEN and CDR2 is SYDVKM. This CDR3 is 13 amino acids long.

This clone was seen a handful of times. This chain links TRBV19 with TRBJ2-7, with 7 bases matching TRBD2. This CDR3 has 13 residues. CDR1 LNHDA and CDR2 SQIVND come from the germline V gene (reference sequence). The trim removed 8 bases at V and 1 base at J, leaving 5 bases unmatched. The CDR3: CASRSGNSYEQYF. The CDR3 DNA follows: TGTGCCAGTCGCAGCGGGAATTCCTACGAGCAGTACTTC.

The chain joins TRBV11-1 to TRBJ2-7, with D perhaps TRBD1 (6 bases). Germline values: CDR1 SGHAT, CDR2 FQDESV (reference sequence). The V end was cut by 5 bases, the J end by 5 bases, with 13 bases between. The CDR3 has 13 amino acids. DNA of the CDR3: TGTGCCAGCAGCCTATCGACAGGAGACGAGCAGTACTTC. Protein: CASSLSTGDEQYF. Using reference TRBV11-1 and TRBJ2-7 for the parts outside the CDR3, the full variable domain is EAEVAQSPRYKITEKSQAVAFWCDPISGHATLYWYRQILGQGPELLVQFQDESVVDDSQLPKDRFSAERLKGVDSTLKIQPAELGDSAMYLCASSLSTGDEQYFGPGTRLTVT.

The chain employs TRBV5-4 and TRBJ1-1, with D possibly being TRBD1 (5 bases). The CDR3 has 13 amino acids. V gave up 0 bases and J gave up 6 bases, with 9 bases separating them. Germline CDR1 SGHNT, CDR2 YYREEE (reference sequence). CDR3 in DNA: TGTGCCAGCAGCTTGGGGGGCTGGGCTGAAGCTTTCTTT. Translating it yields CASSLGGWAEAFF.

The chain recombines TRBV15 with TRBJ1-2, with 7 bases identical to TRBD1. V was pared by 3 bases and J by 6 bases, with 13 bases of the junction left unmatched. Germline loops: CDR1 LNHNV, CDR2 YYDKDF (reference sequence). CDR3 length equals 16 residues. CDR3 sequence (DNA): TGTGCCACCAGCAGTCCCGGAGGCAGGGGGGATGATGGCTACACCTTC. Translated: CATSSPGGRGDDGYTF. Filled out from reference TRBV15 and TRBJ1-2, the complete variable domain reads DAMVIQNPRYQVTQFGKPVTLSCSQTLNHNVMYWYQQKSSQAPKLLFHYYDKDFNNEADTPDNFQSRRPNTSFCFLDIRSPGLGDTAMYLCATSSPGGRGDDGYTFGSGTRLTVV.

To note about this clone: The sample contains more than one DNA sequence encoding this CDR3. The rearrangement links TRBV5-1 to TRBJ2-5; possible D gene TRBD1, 5 bases. The CDR3 length is 14 residues. The ends were cut back, 2 bases at V and 2 bases at J, with 10 bases in the middle. Per germline, CDR1 SGHRS and CDR2 YFSETQ. The CDR3 bases are TGCGCCAGCAGCTTAACGACAGCACAAGAGACCCAGTACTTC. Amino acids: CASSLTTAQETQYF.

The chain combines TRBV9 with TRBJ2-3, with D maybe TRBD2 (6 bases). CDR1 is SGDLS, CDR2 YYNGEE, per germline. Trimming left V 3 bases short and J 1 base short, with 15 bases between. This CDR3 contains 16 residues. The CDR3: CASSADPGVGTDTQYF. The CDR3 region has the DNA TGTGCCAGCAGCGCCGACCCGGGAGTCGGCACAGATACGCAGTATTTT.

The rearrangement joins TRBV4-2 to TRBJ1-1; TRBD1 matches 7 bases. V shed 1 base, J shed 1 base, and the junction held 9 bases outside the gene matches. Germline loops: CDR1 LGHNA, CDR2 YNFKEQ. The CDR3 extends over 17 amino acids. CDR3 in amino acids: CASSQARSGGGNTEAFF. DNA of the CDR3: TGTGCCAGCAGCCAAGCGCGGTCAGGGGGTGGGAACACTGAAGCTTTCTTT.

The chain is built from TRBV28 and TRBJ1-1; D possibly corresponds to TRBD1 (6 bases). CDR3 size: 15 residues. Looked up from germline, CDR1 is MDHEN and CDR2 is SYDVKM. The V end was cut by 0 bases, the J end by 1 base, with 9 bases between. This CDR3 reads CASSLWGGQNTEAFF. CDR3 DNA sequence: TGTGCCAGCAGTTTATGGGGGGGGCAGAACACTGAAGCTTTCTTT.

The J gene is TRBJ2-3, the V gene TRBV3-1 (or the pseudogene TRBV3-2); the D gene is possibly TRBD1 (6 bases). Trimming stripped 1 base from V and 9 bases from J, with 14 bases between. This CDR3 region has 14 residues. Germline loops: CDR1 LGHDT, CDR2 YNNKEL (reference sequence). CDR3 region: CASSQVPGHLTQYF. The CDR3 DNA sequence: TGTGCCAGCAGCCAAGTCCCGGGACACCTAACGCAGTATTTT.

The rearrangement joins TRBV4-1 to TRBJ2-3, with D uncertain. This CDR3 comprises 11 residues. V was shortened by 2 bases and J by 6 bases, with 3 bases between the two germline ends. Germline V lookup: CDR1 MGHRA, CDR2 YSYEKL. CDR3 bases: TGCGCCAGCAGCCAACGGGATACGCAGTATTTT. Protein: CASSQRDTQYF.

In its sample, this clone was seen many times. J is TRBJ2-1 and V is TRBV5-4, with 10 nucleotides matching TRBD1. Germline CDR1 SGHNT, CDR2 YYREEE (reference sequence). This CDR3 contains 13 residues. V gave up 4 bases and J gave up 8 bases; unmatched junction bases: 3. The CDR3 sequence: CASSRQGADEQFF. DNA for the CDR3: TGTGCCAGCAGCCGACAGGGGGCGGATGAGCAGTTCTTC.

The chain has TRBV27 and TRBJ2-3, with D perhaps TRBD1 (6 bases). Per the germline V gene, CDR1 is MNHEY and CDR2 is SMNVEV (reference sequence). The CDR3 sequence is 14 residues long. V dropped 5 bases and J dropped 5 bases, with 14 bases sitting between them. The CDR3 coding sequence is TGTGCCAGCAGTCTCTTCGGACAGCTAGATACGCAGTATTTT. Protein sequence: CASSLFGQLDTQYF.

J is TRBJ2-1 and V is TRBV27, with 10 bases identical to TRBD2. V was clipped by 2 bases and J by 7 bases; unmatched bases: 11. From germline, CDR1 is MNHEY and CDR2 SMNVEV (reference sequence). The CDR3 has 17 amino acids. In DNA, the CDR3 is TGTGCCAGCAGTTTAAAAGCGGGAGGGTCCTCTTGGAATGAGCAGTTCTTC. Its translation is CASSLKAGGSSWNEQFF.

J is TRBJ1-5 and V is TRBV19; 8 bases fit TRBD1. The CDR3 sequence is 14 residues long. Unmatched junction bases numbered 5, after V lost 6 bases and J lost 4 bases. Germline-derived CDR1 and CDR2 are LNHDA and SQIVND (reference sequence). The CDR3 sequence is CASSPDRANQPQHF. The CDR3 DNA reads as TGTGCCAGTAGCCCGGACAGGGCGAATCAGCCCCAGCATTTT.

This chain connects TRBV7-9 to TRBJ1-4; no definite D call. Germline lookup yields CDR1 SEHNR and CDR2 FQNEAQ (reference sequence). Deletions cut 1 base from V and 1 base from J, with 13 bases between. The CDR3 extends over 17 amino acids. CDR3 in DNA: TGTGCCAGCAGCTTAGGAGTCTCCTCCGGAACTAATGAAAAACTGTTTTTT. Translating it yields CASSLGVSSGTNEKLFF.

V usage is TRBV25-1 and J usage is TRBJ1-4; D gene uncertain. Germline CDR1 reads MGHDK; CDR2 reads SYGVNS. The V end was cut by 4 bases, the J end by 4 bases, with 10 bases between. The CDR3 length is 14 residues. CDR3 in DNA: TGTGCCAGCAGTGTCGAGATCTTTAATGAAAAACTGTTTTTT. This encodes CASSVEIFNEKLFF.

The chain couples TRBV3-1 (or the pseudogene TRBV3-2) to TRBJ2-3; D is uncertain. Germline assignment: CDR1 LGHDT and CDR2 YNNKEL (reference sequence). This CDR3 has 15 residues. Trimming left V 0 bases short and J 6 bases short, with 13 bases between. The CDR3 nucleotides read TGTGCCAGCAGCCAAGATGGTCGGCCTAGGGATACGCAGTATTTT. It specifies CASSQDGRPRDTQYF.

The genes are TRBV27 and TRBJ1-2, with 11 bases aligning to TRBD1. Germline CDR1 and CDR2: MNHEY and SMNVEV (reference sequence). The CDR3 extends over 15 amino acids. The junction had 8 bases not matched to a gene; V was cut back by 5 bases and J by 6 bases. CDR3 DNA sequence: TGTGCCAGCAGTCTGGCCTGGACAGGGGGCGATGGCTACACCTTC. Its translation: CASSLAWTGGDGYTF.

The gene calls are TRBV19 and TRBJ1-4, with a tentative D call TRBD1 (5 bases). Between the trimmed V and J ends, which lost 11 bases and 13 bases, there was a span of 23 bases. The CDR3 contains 13 residues. Germline CDR1 is LNHDA and CDR2 is SQIVND (reference sequence). CDR3 nucleotide sequence: TGTGCCGCGGGGCGGAGCCTAAATTCGATACTGTTTTTT. Amino acids: CAAGRSLNSILFF.

This chain connects TRBV6-2 or TRBV6-3 to TRBJ2-5; 8 bases align to TRBD1. V lost 2 bases, J lost 2 bases, and 7 bases stayed unmatched. The V gene's germline CDR1 is MNHEY and CDR2 SVGEGT. The CDR3 extends over 16 amino acids. CDR3 nucleotides: TGTGCCAGCAGTTACCTGGGACAGGTGCAACAAGAGACCCAGTACTTC. This translates into CASSYLGQVQQETQYF.

The chain joins TRBV11-2 to TRBJ2-1, with 8 bases matching TRBD2. Germline values: CDR1 SGHAT, CDR2 FQNNGV. V was pared by 4 bases and J by 13 bases, with 15 bases of the junction left unmatched. The CDR3 is 15 residues long. CDR3 loop: CASSSREYLAGRQFF. The CDR3 nucleotides read TGTGCCAGCAGCTCACGGGAGTACTTAGCGGGACGCCAGTTCTTC.

This clone was found a few times. The junction shows a germline mismatch at one end, possibly a read error. The J gene is TRBJ2-1, the V gene TRBV24-1; 7 positions agree with TRBD1. The CDR3 length is 14 residues. The germline V gene has CDR1 KGHDR and CDR2 SFDVKD. CDR3 coding DNA: TGTGCCACCAGTGATTTTGTACAGGGGAATGGGCAGTTCTTC. It yields the protein CATSDFVQGNGQFF.

This chain uses TRBV7-8 with TRBJ2-1; weak D call: TRBD2 (6 bases). Germline assignment: CDR1 SGHVS and CDR2 FQNEAQ. Between the trimmed V and J ends, which lost 8 bases and 7 bases, there was a span of 15 bases. The CDR3 sequence is 13 residues long. The CDR3 spells CASCKEGRNEQFF. The CDR3 nucleotides read TGTGCCAGCTGCAAGGAGGGCCGGAATGAGCAGTTCTTC.

The chain carries TRBV5-1 and TRBJ2-7; TRBD1 agrees at 9 bases. This CDR3 spans 15 amino acids. V lost 2 bases and J lost 7; bases outside the gene matches: 10. Germline-derived CDR1 and CDR2 are SGHRS and YFSETQ. CDR3 nucleotide sequence: TGCGCCAGCAGCTTTATTCCGGGACAGGGTGTGGAGCAGTACTTC. It encodes CASSFIPGQGVEQYF.

J is TRBJ2-7 and V is TRBV24-1; 8 nucleotides line up with TRBD1. The CDR3 loop spans 14 amino acids. CDR1 and CDR2 (germline): KGHDR, SFDVKD. V lost 5 bases, J lost 7 bases, and 9 bases stayed unmatched. DNA of the CDR3: TGTGCCACCAGTGCCGGGACAGGACGGTGGGAGCAGTACTTC. Amino acid sequence: CATSAGTGRWEQYF.

V usage is TRBV19 and J usage is TRBJ1-6; 7 nucleotides align to TRBD1. Looked up from germline, CDR1 is LNHDA and CDR2 is SQIVND (reference sequence). The CDR3 consists of 13 residues. V was clipped by 8 bases and J by 4 bases; unmatched bases: 2. The CDR3 protein is CASGDRYNSPLHF. The CDR3, as DNA: TGTGCCAGTGGGGACAGATATAATTCACCCCTCCACTTT.

About this clone itself: This specimen includes other DNA sequences encoding the same CDR3. The CDR3, as DNA: TGCGCCAGCAGCTTGGTCACAGGGGGCAGCTACGAGCAGTACTTC. It encodes CASSLVTGGSYEQYF. The gene calls are TRBV5-1 and TRBJ2-7; 9 nucleotides align to TRBD1. V shed 0 bases and J 3 bases; nucleotides not matched to a gene: 4. CDR3 size: 15 residues. Germline loops: CDR1 SGHRS, CDR2 YFSETQ.

This clone was picked up one time. J is TRBJ2-3 and V is TRBV7-9; D might be TRBD2 (5 bases). CDR1 and CDR2 (germline): SEHNR, FQNEAQ (reference sequence). The CDR3 length is 14 residues. Trimming removed 5 bases from V and 1 base from J, with 10 bases in between. CDR3 DNA: TGTGCCAGCAGCGTCCGGGGAGGCACAGATACGCAGTATTTT. Amino acids: CASSVRGGTDTQYF.